This T cell receptor (beta chain) was profiled in a study of STAT5B mutations in CD4+ large granular lymphocyte leukemia. The wider study: The CDR3 'QG' motif was associated with a particular HLA allele among healthy donors.

About this clone itself: What it recognizes is unknown.

The protocol was immunoSEQ multiplex PCR, while the TCRdb copy is restricted to in-frame clones and leaves out a portion. The sample consists of tens of thousands of clones, less than 80% of them appearing once. General study findings and limits: 8/27 top patient clones versus 2/35 control clones were TRBV06-family. CD4-sorted patient repertoires seemed more clonal than healthy CD4+ repertoires. No patients shared main leukemic clonotypes, though roughly 25% appeared at low frequency elsewhere.

The CDR3 spans 14 residues. V gave up 0 bases and J gave up 6 bases, with 11 bases separating them. The germline V gene encodes CDR1 SGHRS and CDR2 YFSETQ. Sequencing was done on a sample of CD4+ T cells from blood buffy coats. This receptor was identified in a human donor in good health. V gene TRBV5-1 combines with J gene TRBJ2-3; D possibly corresponds to TRBD2 (5 bases). The CDR3 DNA reads as TGCGCCAGCAGCTTGGGGGGAGAAGGGGATACGCAGTATTTT. Residues: CASSLGGEGDTQYF. Based on the CDR3 plus reference TRBV5-1 and TRBJ2-3, the full variable domain is KAGVTQTPRYLIKTRGQQVTLSCSPISGHRSVSWYQQTPGQGLQFLFEYFSETQRNKGNFPGRFSGRQFSNSRSEMNVSTLELGDSALYLCASSLGGEGDTQYFGPGTRLTVL.